The 6 T cell receptor beta chains reported below all come from one sample, sequenced in a study of identical twins. MiXCR, run by TCRdb on the 5' RACE reads, gives a single entry per CDR3 protein. This table holds roughly 1.6 million distinct CDR3 sequences, less than 35% found once. Material: cord blood. The receptors derive from a newborn girl in good health.

This clonotype was seen only a few times. The chain couples TRBV6-1 to TRBJ2-3; a weak D match, TRBD2 (6 bases). CDR3 length: 15 amino acids. V lost 4 bases to trimming and J lost 4 bases, with 15 bases between them. From germline, CDR1 is MNHNS and CDR2 SASEGT. The CDR3 region is CASSARQPGADTQYF. The CDR3 nucleotides read TGTGCCAGCAGTGCTCGCCAACCGGGGGCAGATACGCAGTATTTT.

With regard to this clonotype: A much larger clone is a single base away; this may be a read error. The rearrangement uses TRBV28 and TRBJ1-6; the D is unclear. V was clipped by 3 bases and J by 10 bases, with 19 bases between them. Germline V lookup: CDR1 MDHEN, CDR2 SYDVKM. The CDR3 length is 16 residues. CDR3 loop: CASSFYNTRNRSPLHF. CDR3 nucleotides: TGTGCCAGCAGTTTTTATAACACGCGCAATAGATCACCCCTCCACTTT.

This clonotype was observed once. A junction end diverges from the germline sequence, so it may reflect a read error. The genes are TRBV3-1 and TRBJ1-6, with no clear D. The V gene's germline CDR1 is LGHDT and CDR2 YNNKEL (reference sequence). CDR3 size: 14 residues. The CDR3 is CASSQDYSDSPPHF. CDR3 DNA: TGTGCCAGCAGCCAAGATTACTCAGATTCACCCCCCCACTTT.

At least ten counts were recorded for this clonotype. The CDR3 DNA is TGCAGTGCTAGGCATGAGCAGTTCTTC. Amino acid sequence: CSARHEQFF. The chain combines TRBV20-1 with TRBJ2-1; D unclear. From germline, CDR1 is DFQATT and CDR2 SNEGSKA (reference sequence). This CDR3 spans 9 amino acids. Between the trimmed V and J ends, which lost 3 bases and 8 bases, there was a span of 2 bases.

This clonotype was recorded a few times. This chain joins TRBV29-1 and TRBJ2-1; 9 bases align to TRBD2. The junction had 12 bases not matched to a gene; V was cut back by 0 bases and J by 6 bases. The CDR3 extends over 17 amino acids. Germline CDR1 reads SQVTM; CDR2 reads ANQGSEA. CDR3 DNA sequence: TGCAGCGTTGAAGATCTCCTAGCGGGATTGTTGCGCAATGAGCAGTTCTTC. Translated, it gives CSVEDLLAGLLRNEQFF.

This clonotype was seen a few times. The gene calls are TRBV7-8 and TRBJ2-5, with D possibly called TRBD1 or TRBD2 (5 bases each). The V and J ends lost 11 bases and 4 bases respectively, with 17 bases between them. There are 13 residues in the CDR3. Germline lookup yields CDR1 SGHVS and CDR2 FQNEAQ. CDR3 coding DNA: TGTGCCTTTTCGATAGGGACGGCAGAGACCCAGTACTTC. Protein sequence: CAFSIGTAETQYF.